Below, 6 T cell receptor beta chains from the same sample are listed, as sequenced in a study of T cell changes during pregnancy in multiple sclerosis. Assay used: immunoSEQ multiplex PCR; TCRdb lists only in-frame clones, some missing. The sample lists roughly 69,000 clones, roughly 90% occurring once. The sequencing used peripheral blood, collected in the second trimester of pregnancy. The receptors were gathered from a female donor with multiple sclerosis, enrolled in a pregnancy study.

The CDR3 bases are TGCGCCAGCAGCCAAGATAGGGGCAGGAACTATGGCTACACCTTC. Amino acid sequence: CASSQDRGRNYGYTF. The chain has TRBV4-3 and TRBJ1-2; D is perhaps TRBD1 (5 bases). CDR3 length: 15 residues. V lost 0 bases and J lost 2, with 10 bases in between. Per germline, CDR1 LGHNA and CDR2 YSLEER.

CDR3 amino acids: CASSVATASGNRPGADNEQFF. The DNA for the CDR3 is TGTGCCAGCAGCGTAGCTACGGCTAGCGGGAATAGACCGGGAGCCGACAATGAGCAGTTCTTC. The chain carries TRBV9 and TRBJ2-1; 9 nucleotides align to TRBD2. CDR3 length: 21 amino acids. Germline values: CDR1 SGDLS, CDR2 YYNGEE. Trimming cost V 0 bases and J 5 bases; bases outside gene matches: 21. The full variable domain, rest sourced from reference TRBV9 and TRBJ2-1, is DSGVTQTPKHLITATGQRVTLRCSPRSGDLSVYWYQQSLDQGLQFLIQYYNGEERAKGNILERFSAQQFPDLHSELNLSSLELGDSALYFCASSVATASGNRPGADNEQFFGPGTRLTVL.

The CDR3 nucleotides read TGTGCCAGCAGCCCGACTAGCGGGGGTTCGAAGACCCAGTACTTC. Its translation: CASSPTSGGSKTQYF. V usage is TRBV7-6 and J usage is TRBJ2-5; 12 bases match TRBD2. The CDR3 is 15 residues long. Germline CDR1 reads SGHVS; CDR2 reads FNYEAQ. V gave up 5 bases and J gave up 6 bases; unmatched junction bases: 7.

J is TRBJ1-5 and V is TRBV4-3, with D perhaps matching TRBD1 (6 bases). The germline CDR1 and CDR2 sequences are LGHNA and YSLEER. This CDR3 has 17 amino acids. V was shortened by 0 bases and J by 0 bases, with 12 bases between the two germline ends. CDR3 nucleotide sequence: TGCGCCAGCAGCCAAGATCCGGGACAAATTAGCAATCAGCCCCAGCATTTT. It encodes CASSQDPGQISNQPQHF.

The chain recombines TRBV7-9 with TRBJ2-7; 7 bases fit TRBD1. The V gene end was trimmed by 0 bases and the J gene end by 6 bases; junction bases not matched to a gene: 8. CDR1 is SEHNR, CDR2 FQNEAQ, per germline (reference sequence). The length of the CDR3 is 15 residues. Here the CDR3 reads CASSLAEGAGIEQYF. As DNA, the CDR3 is TGTGCCAGCAGCTTAGCCGAGGGGGCGGGTATCGAGCAGTACTTC.

This clone was seen a single time. This sequence joins TRBV6-5 and TRBJ1-5; D unclear. The CDR3 sequence is 14 residues long. Trimming cost V 9 bases and J 1 base, with 13 bases left between them. The germline V gene has CDR1 MNHEY and CDR2 SVGAGI. The CDR3 loop is CASCKAGSNQPQHF. DNA for the CDR3: TGTGCCAGTTGTAAGGCGGGGAGCAATCAGCCCCAGCATTTT.